This T cell receptor (beta chain) stems from a study of low-dose radiotherapy and immunotherapy resistance in tumors. Alpha- and beta-chain coverage of first-strand cDNA came from TRAV- and TRBV-specific primers. PCR amplification of the TCRs was performed with Phusion for 20 to 25 PCR cycles, and it relied on a constant-region primer together with a V-primer adapter. Amplifying the isolated mRNA was done by in vitro transcription. TCRdb re-called the reads with MiXCR, one entry per CDR3 protein. The sample includes tens of thousands of distinct CDR3 sequences, under 25% of them seen just once. Stated time point: after trial treatment. The treatment was: LDRT plus nivolumab, ipilimumab, low-dose cyclophosphamide and aspirin (RACIN trial). Germline V gene sequence: CDR1 SNHLY, CDR2 FYNNEI. The V end was cut by 1 base, the J end by 10 bases, with 18 bases between. The CDR3 length is 15 residues. In this sample, this clonotype turned up many times.

This receptor was obtained from a female donor with ovarian cancer. This specimen was PBMCs, taken after low-dose radiotherapy plus immunotherapy. This rearrangement joins TRBV2 to TRBJ2-3; D is ambiguous. CDR3 loop: CASSEGPPTYSSQYF. Written as DNA, the CDR3 is TGTGCCAGCAGTGAAGGGCCCCCGACTTACTCATCGCAGTATTTT. Full variable domain (missing parts from reference TRBV2 and TRBJ2-3): EPEVTQTPSHQVTQMGQEVILRCVPISNHLYFYWYRQILGQKVEFLVSFYNNEISEKSEIFDDQFSVERPDGSNFTLKIRSTKLEDSAMYFCASSEGPPTYSSQYFGPGTRLTVL.